These T cell receptor beta chains were read from a single sample in a study of cytomegalovirus exposure and HLA in healthy donors. Produced via immunoSEQ multiplex PCR; TCRdb's table is partial and in-frame only. The sample contains more than 55,000 clones, roughly 68% of which appear only once. The sample taken for sequencing was PBMCs. All receptors come from a woman aged 55-70 years in good health and CMV-seropositive. Each CDR3 is given without its conserved first and last residue.

V,J,length,CDR3
TRBV5-1,TRBJ1-2,13,ASSLAPRGDYGYT
TRBV12-5,TRBJ2-7,10,ASGLGLYEQY
TRBV5-4,TRBJ2-4,15,ASSPGGTSVLENIQY
TRBV19,TRBJ1-1,12,ASRMGQVNTEAF
TRBV27,TRBJ2-2,12,ASRRGLNTGELF
TRBV28,TRBJ1-1,13,ASSSGGGTATEAF
TRBV11-2,TRBJ2-1,13,ASSTEREGYNEQF
TRBV5-1,TRBJ1-1,13,ASSLAGILNTEAF
TRBV19,TRBJ1-5,13,ASSSAGYGNQPQH
TRBV6-1,TRBJ2-3,12,ASSEFETIGTQY
TRBV19,TRBJ1-2,16,ASSPLGTGHLDNYGYT
TRBV30,TRBJ1-1,12,AWRTDNGVTEAF
TRBV10-2,TRBJ2-5,11,ASSPDRGETQY
TRBV30,TRBJ2-5,12,AWRAIAGGETQY
TRBV7-8,TRBJ1-2,13,ASSRVRGRANGYT
TRBV9,TRBJ1-4,13,ASSIGQFINEKLF
TRBV6-6,TRBJ1-6,11,ASSQDRGTPLH
TRBV21-1,TRBJ2-3,14,ASSKDRKCYTDTQY
TRBV21-1,TRBJ1-5,14,ASSKNGTASYQPQH
TRBV2,TRBJ2-7,9,ASGRRYEQY
TRBV30,TRBJ1-3,12,AWRREGSGNTIY
TRBV29-1,TRBJ2-3,12,SVGRTVSTDTQY
TRBV2,TRBJ1-5,12,ASSSGRGNQPQH
TRBV4-1,TRBJ1-3,14,ASRKVTGEAGNTIY
TRBV30,TRBJ2-1,10,AWSILASEQF
TRBV5-1,TRBJ2-7,11,ASSSESNYEQY
TRBV4-1,TRBJ1-2,13,ASSRPRQGSLGYT
TRBV30,TRBJ1-6,14,AWNNLDRVYNSPLH
TRBV7-3,TRBJ2-7,15,ASSPQSPGTSVYEQY
TRBV11-3,TRBJ1-2,12,ASSLEQGLHGYT
TRBV29-1,TRBJ2-2,9,SGGDLGELF
TRBV27,TRBJ1-4,12,ASSLSGVNEKLF
TRBV5-4,TRBJ1-3,12,ASSAGGTGNTIY
TRBV6-5,TRBJ1-5,11,ASSYSPLQPQH
TRBV27,TRBJ2-1,12,ASRRDTISNEQF
TRBV6-5,TRBJ1-1,14,ASSYGRTGVNTEAF
TRBV9,TRBJ1-2,11,ASSATGDGGYT
TRBV7-9,TRBJ1-5,13,ASSLESAGHQPQH
TRBV25-1,TRBJ2-1,13,ASSKGQGVYNEQF
TRBV9,TRBJ1-3,9,ASSNTNTIY
TRBV7-9,TRBJ2-7,14,ASRSRGGPTSSEQY
TRBV7-9,TRBJ1-1,12,ASTLDGGGTEAF
TRBV6-1,TRBJ1-5,12,ASSVEAAEGPQH
TRBV29-1,TRBJ2-3,14,SVDLAGGGGTDTQY
TRBV11-3,TRBJ2-1,13,ASSFASGSYNEQF
TRBV5-1,TRBJ1-1,11,ASSWSGGTEAF